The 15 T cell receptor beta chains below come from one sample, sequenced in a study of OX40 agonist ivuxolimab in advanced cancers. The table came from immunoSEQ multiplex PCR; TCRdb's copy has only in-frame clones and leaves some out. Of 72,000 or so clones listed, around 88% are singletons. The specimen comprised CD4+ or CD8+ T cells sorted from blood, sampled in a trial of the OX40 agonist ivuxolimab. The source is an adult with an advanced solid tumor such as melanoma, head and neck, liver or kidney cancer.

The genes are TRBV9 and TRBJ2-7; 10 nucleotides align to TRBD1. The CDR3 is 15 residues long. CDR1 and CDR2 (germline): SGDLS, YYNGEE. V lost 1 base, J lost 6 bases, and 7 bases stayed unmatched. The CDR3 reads CASSVTPGQGSEQYF. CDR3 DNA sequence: TGTGCCAGCAGCGTAACGCCGGGACAGGGGTCCGAGCAGTACTTC.

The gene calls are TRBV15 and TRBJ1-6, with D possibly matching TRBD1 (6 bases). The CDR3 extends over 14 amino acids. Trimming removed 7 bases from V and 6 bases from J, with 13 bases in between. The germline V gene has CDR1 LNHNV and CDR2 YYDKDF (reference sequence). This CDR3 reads CATKDSLANSPLHF. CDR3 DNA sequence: TGTGCCACCAAGGACAGTTTAGCTAATTCACCCCTCCACTTT.

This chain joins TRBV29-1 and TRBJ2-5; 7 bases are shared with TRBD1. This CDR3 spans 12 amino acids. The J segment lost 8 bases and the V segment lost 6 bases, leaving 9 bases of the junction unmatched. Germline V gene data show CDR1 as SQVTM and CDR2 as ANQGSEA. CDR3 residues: CSVNRGGGTQYF. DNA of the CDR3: TGCAGCGTAAACAGGGGTGGGGGTACCCAGTACTTC.

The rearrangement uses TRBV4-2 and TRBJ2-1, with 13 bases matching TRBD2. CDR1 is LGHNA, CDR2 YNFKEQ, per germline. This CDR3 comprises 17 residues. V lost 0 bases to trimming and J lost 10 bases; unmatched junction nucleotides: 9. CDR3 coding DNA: TGTGCCAGCAGCCAAGATCCAGGACTAGCGGGAGAATGGGAGCAGTTCTTC. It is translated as CASSQDPGLAGEWEQFF.

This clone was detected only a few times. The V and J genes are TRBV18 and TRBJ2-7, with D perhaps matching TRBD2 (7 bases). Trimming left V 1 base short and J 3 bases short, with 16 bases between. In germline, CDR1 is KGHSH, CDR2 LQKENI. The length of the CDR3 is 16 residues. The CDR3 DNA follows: TGTGCCAGCTCACCACTTTGGGGGGGCGAAGGCTACGAGCAGTACTTC. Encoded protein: CASSPLWGGEGYEQYF.

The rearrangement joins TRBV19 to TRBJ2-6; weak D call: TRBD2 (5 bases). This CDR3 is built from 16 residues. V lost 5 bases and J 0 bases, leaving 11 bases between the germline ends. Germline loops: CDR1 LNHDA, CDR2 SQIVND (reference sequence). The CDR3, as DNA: TGTGCCAGTAGTCCAGCGGACGGCTCTGGGGCCAACGTCCTGACTTTC. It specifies CASSPADGSGANVLTF.

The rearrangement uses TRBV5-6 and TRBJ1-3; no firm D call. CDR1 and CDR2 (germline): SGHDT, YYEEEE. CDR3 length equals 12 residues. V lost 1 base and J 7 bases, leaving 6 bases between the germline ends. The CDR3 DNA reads TGTGCCAGCAGCTTGTACGGGAACACCATATATTTT. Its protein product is CASSLYGNTIYF.

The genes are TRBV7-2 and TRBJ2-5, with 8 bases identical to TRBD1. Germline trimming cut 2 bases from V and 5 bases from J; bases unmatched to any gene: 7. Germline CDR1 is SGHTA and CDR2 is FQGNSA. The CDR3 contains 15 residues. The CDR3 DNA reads TGTGCCAGCAGCTTAAAGACAGGGGTCGGGGAGACCCAGTACTTC. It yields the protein CASSLKTGVGETQYF.

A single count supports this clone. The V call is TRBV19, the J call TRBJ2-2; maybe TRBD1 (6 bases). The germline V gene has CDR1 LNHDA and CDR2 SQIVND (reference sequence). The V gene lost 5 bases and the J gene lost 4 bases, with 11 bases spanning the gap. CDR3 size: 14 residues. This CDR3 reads CASSVGAGTGELFF. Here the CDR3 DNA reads TGTGCCAGTAGTGTGGGGGCGGGCACCGGGGAGCTGTTTTTT.

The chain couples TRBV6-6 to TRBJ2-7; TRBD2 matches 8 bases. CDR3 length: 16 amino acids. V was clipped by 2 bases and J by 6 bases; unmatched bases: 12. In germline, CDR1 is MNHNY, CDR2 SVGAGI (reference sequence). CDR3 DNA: TGTGCCAGCAGTTACACTCCGCGGGGGGCGCGTACCGAGCAGTACTTC. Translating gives CASSYTPRGARTEQYF.

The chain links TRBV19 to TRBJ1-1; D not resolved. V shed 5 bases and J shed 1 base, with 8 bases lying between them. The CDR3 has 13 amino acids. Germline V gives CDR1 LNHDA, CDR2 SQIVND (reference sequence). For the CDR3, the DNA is TGTGCCAGTAGTCCCCGGGAGAACACTGAAGCTTTCTTT. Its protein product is CASSPRENTEAFF. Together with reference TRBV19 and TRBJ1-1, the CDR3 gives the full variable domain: DGGITQSPKYLFRKEGQNVTLSCEQNLNHDAMYWYRQDPGQGLRLIYYSQIVNDFQKGDIAEGYSVSREKKESFPLTVTSAQKNPTAFYLCASSPRENTEAFFGQGTRLTVV.

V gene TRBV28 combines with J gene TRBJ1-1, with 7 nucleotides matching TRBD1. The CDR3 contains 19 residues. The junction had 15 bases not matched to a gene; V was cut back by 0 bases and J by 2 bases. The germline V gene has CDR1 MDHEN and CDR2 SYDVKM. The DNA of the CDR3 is TGTGCCAGCAGTTTATGGGGGTACAGGGGCGCCCAAGCTAACACTGAAGCTTTCTTT. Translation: CASSLWGYRGAQANTEAFF.

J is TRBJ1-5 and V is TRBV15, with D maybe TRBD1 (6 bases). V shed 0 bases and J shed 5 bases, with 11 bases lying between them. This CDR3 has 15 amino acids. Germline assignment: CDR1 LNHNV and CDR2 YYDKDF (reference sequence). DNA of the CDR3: TGTGCCACCAGCAGAGATATTCCAGGGGATCAGCCCCAGCATTTT. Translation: CATSRDIPGDQPQHF.

For the CDR3, the DNA is TGTGCCAGCAGACCCGGGACTCCAGGCACTGAAGCTTTCTTT. Protein product: CASRPGTPGTEAFF. The rearrangement links TRBV7-9 to TRBJ1-1; D may be TRBD1 (5 bases). Germline values: CDR1 SEHNR, CDR2 FQNEAQ (reference sequence). V lost 6 bases to trimming and J lost 4 bases, with 15 bases between them. The CDR3 sequence is 14 residues long.

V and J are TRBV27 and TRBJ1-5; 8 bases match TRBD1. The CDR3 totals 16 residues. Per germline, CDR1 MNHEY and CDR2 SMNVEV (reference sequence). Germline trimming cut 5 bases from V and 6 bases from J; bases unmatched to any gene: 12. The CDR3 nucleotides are TGTGCCAGCAGTCCGACCGGACAGGGACTTAGTCAGCCCCAGCATTTT. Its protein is CASSPTGQGLSQPQHF.